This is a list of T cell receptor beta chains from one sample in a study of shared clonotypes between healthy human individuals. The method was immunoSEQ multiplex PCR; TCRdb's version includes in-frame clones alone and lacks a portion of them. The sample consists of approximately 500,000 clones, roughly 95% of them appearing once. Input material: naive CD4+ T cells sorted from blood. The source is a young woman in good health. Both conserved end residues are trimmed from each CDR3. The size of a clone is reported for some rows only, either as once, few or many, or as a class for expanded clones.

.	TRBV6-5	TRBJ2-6	ASSSVQTSGANVLT
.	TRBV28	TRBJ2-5	ASSFGHNYQETQY
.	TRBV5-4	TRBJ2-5	ASSLDRGDEETQY
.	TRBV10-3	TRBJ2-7	AISQTIAGALSYEQY
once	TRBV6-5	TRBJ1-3	ASSSTGSGNTIY
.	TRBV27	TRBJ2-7	ASSLRGVSYEQY
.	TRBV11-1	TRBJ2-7	ASSRDNSHEQY
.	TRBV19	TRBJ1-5	ASTPGQGNQPQH
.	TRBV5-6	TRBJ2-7	ASGVLAEDYEQY
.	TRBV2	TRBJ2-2	ASRGGGGELF
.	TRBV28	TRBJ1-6	ASSKGGPALYSPLH
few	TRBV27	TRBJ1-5	ASSQGSSNQPQH
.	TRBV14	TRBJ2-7	ASSQDRLAGSYEQY
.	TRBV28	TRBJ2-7	ASRSGGSSYEQY
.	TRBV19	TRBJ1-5	ASRRLEQSNQPQH
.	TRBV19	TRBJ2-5	ASSAPRYRGIQETQY
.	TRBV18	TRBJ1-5	ASSATGGGQPQH
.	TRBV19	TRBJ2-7	ASRPGQGRYEQY
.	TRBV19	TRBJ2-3	ATRGRTTNTDTQY
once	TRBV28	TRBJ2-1	ASSRTTSGNYNEQF
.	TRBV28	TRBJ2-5	ASHTGTSAETQY
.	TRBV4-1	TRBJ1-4	ASSQAAGYEKLF
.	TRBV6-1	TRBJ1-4	ASTDGVGEKLF
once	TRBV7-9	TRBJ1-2	ASSLAGYGYT